The T cell receptor (beta chain) under discussion was sequenced for a study of blood T cell repertoires in COVID-19. About the research overall: COVID-19 samples, acute and convalescent, were from the United States, Italy and Spain. PBMCs, B-cell-depleted T cells, or T cells provided the cDNA or gDNA that made up the material.

Germline loops: CDR1 LGHNA, CDR2 YNFKEQ. Trimming removed 2 bases from V and 2 bases from J; junction bases left unmatched: 7. The CDR3 totals 17 residues. The protocol was immunoSEQ multiplex PCR, while the TCRdb copy is restricted to in-frame clones and leaves out a portion. The data contain 25,000 to 30,000 clones, 85% to 90% of them singletons. The sample was peripheral blood. The chain carries TRBV4-2 and TRBJ2-3, with 10 bases matching TRBD2. The source is a human donor in a cohort sampled during active COVID-19. The CDR3 here is CASSQPLAGELTDTQYF. For the CDR3, the DNA is TGTGCCAGCAGCCAACCCCTAGCGGGGGAGCTCACAGATACGCAGTATTTT.